This TCR beta chain was profiled in a study of T cells after yellow fever vaccination. Overall study context: SMART-Seq v4 Ultra Low Input prepared the low-cell-number fractions.

This clonotype was observed many times. Its antigen is as yet unknown. General observations from the study: The secondary response showed a weaker magnitude and a faster peak, day 5 versus 15. In post-booster samples, most primary-vaccination clones reappeared (about 96% CD4, 88% CD8).

V shed 0 bases, J shed 3 bases, and the junction held 4 bases outside the gene matches. CDR1 and CDR2 from the germline V gene are SGHTA and FQGNSA. This CDR3 is built from 15 residues. Template-switching 5'RACE yielded the TCR cDNA; a universal primer site and UMIs were added in the process. TCRdb analysed the 5' RACE reads with MiXCR anew, one entry per CDR3 protein. The data hold approximately 250,000 distinct CDR3 sequences, with 5.5% to 8.5% observed a single time. This chain uses TRBV7-2 with TRBJ2-7; 8 bases map to TRBD1. The source is a man younger than 40 who received the YFV17D yellow fever vaccine. Source: CD4+ T cells sorted from PBMCs, taken on the day of the yellow fever booster vaccination. In DNA, the CDR3 is TGTGCCAGCAGCTTAGCGGGTGACAGGGGCTACGAGCAGTACTTC. Its translation: CASSLAGDRGYEQYF.